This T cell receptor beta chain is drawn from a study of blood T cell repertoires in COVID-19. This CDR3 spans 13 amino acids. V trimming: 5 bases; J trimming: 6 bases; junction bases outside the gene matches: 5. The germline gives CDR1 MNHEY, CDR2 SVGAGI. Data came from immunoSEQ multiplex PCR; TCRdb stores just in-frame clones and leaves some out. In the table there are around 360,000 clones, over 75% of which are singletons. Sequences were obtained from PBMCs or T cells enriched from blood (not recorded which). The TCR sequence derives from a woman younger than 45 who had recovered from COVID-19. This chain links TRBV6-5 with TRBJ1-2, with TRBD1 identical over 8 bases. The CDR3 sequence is CASSPQGANGYTF. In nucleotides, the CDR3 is TGTGCCAGCAGTCCCCAGGGGGCTAATGGCTACACCTTC.